The next 13 T cell receptor beta chains were all read from a single sample in a study of blood T cell repertoires in COVID-19. Clones were read by immunoSEQ multiplex PCR, and TCRdb kept only the in-frame ones, dropping some. The sample yields about 64,000 clones, 65% to 80% seen once. Sequencing was carried out using peripheral blood. These receptors all stem from a human donor in a cohort sampled during active COVID-19.

This chain uses TRBV19 with TRBJ1-1, with TRBD1 matching 7 bases. Trimming removed 4 bases from V and 5 bases from J; junction bases left unmatched: 10. The CDR3 spans 15 residues. Germline CDR1 and CDR2: LNHDA and SQIVND (reference sequence). CDR3 sequence (DNA): TGTGCCAGTAGTACCACAGGGGCATGGGGGACTGAAGCTTTCTTT. Its translation: CASSTTGAWGTEAFF.

CDR3 region: CASSIGLAPDTQYF. The CDR3 DNA follows: TGTGCCAGTAGTATCGGACTAGCTCCAGATACGCAGTATTTT. The rearrangement links TRBV19 to TRBJ2-3, with TRBD2 identical over 8 bases. This CDR3 is 14 amino acids long. J was trimmed by 4 bases and V by 3 bases; bases with no gene match: 3. The germline V gene has CDR1 LNHDA and CDR2 SQIVND (reference sequence).

This clone was observed once. V usage is TRBV5-1 and J usage is TRBJ2-5, with TRBD2 identical over 12 bases. The V and J ends lost 6 bases and 5 bases, in that order; junction bases with no gene match: 8. Germline values: CDR1 SGHRS, CDR2 YFSETQ. This CDR3 comprises 15 residues. CDR3 residues: CASKRLAGEAETQYF. The CDR3 region has the DNA TGCGCCAGCAAAAGACTAGCGGGGGAGGCGGAGACCCAGTACTTC.

The chain carries TRBV2 and TRBJ2-7; D gene uncertain. This CDR3 contains 13 residues. Germline V gene lookup returns CDR1 SNHLY and CDR2 FYNNEI. Trimming stripped 2 bases from V and 7 bases from J, with 12 bases between. CDR3 bases: TGTGCCAGCAGTGAACCATTCTTACGGGAGCAGTACTTC. Amino acid sequence: CASSEPFLREQYF.

The chain joins TRBV6-5 to TRBJ1-5; tentatively, D is TRBD1 (6 bases). The CDR3 has 15 residues. Per the germline V gene, CDR1 is MNHEY and CDR2 is SVGAGI. V shed 7 bases and J shed 2 bases, with 15 bases lying between them. The CDR3 spells CASIMGAPGNQPQHF. The CDR3 coding sequence is TGTGCCAGCATAATGGGGGCCCCGGGCAATCAGCCCCAGCATTTT.

This clone showed up just once. The V gene is TRBV3-1 (or the pseudogene TRBV3-2), the J gene TRBJ1-2; no firm D call. CDR3 length: 14 amino acids. Germline V gene lookup returns CDR1 LGHDT and CDR2 YNNKEL (reference sequence). The V and J ends lost 3 bases and 7 bases respectively, with 15 bases between them. The CDR3 nucleotides read TGTGCCAGCAGCCAGGAGGGCGGGAGTTTTGGCTACACCTTC. Translating gives CASSQEGGSFGYTF.

The rearrangement joins TRBV7-8 to TRBJ1-6; TRBD1 aligns across 8 bases. The CDR3 has 16 residues. Trimming took 5 bases from V and 5 from J; bases not matched to a gene: 8. CDR1 is SGHVS and CDR2 is FQNEAQ in the germline V gene. Written as DNA, the CDR3 is TGTGCCAGCAGCCAAGGACAGGGCTCGGATAATTCACCCCTCCACTTT. This translates into CASSQGQGSDNSPLHF.

This clone has more than one count but fewer than ten. This chain uses TRBV18 with TRBJ1-2; weak D call: TRBD1 (5 bases). The V end lost 6 bases, the J end lost 8 bases, and 19 bases lay between the germline ends. There are 14 residues in the CDR3. In germline, CDR1 is KGHSH, CDR2 LQKENI. As DNA, the CDR3 is TGTGCCAGCTCCAGCGGGGACTTACTCGGGGGCTACACCTTC. Encoded protein: CASSSGDLLGGYTF.

This clone was counted only a few times. The gene calls are TRBV5-1 and TRBJ1-3; no reliable D call. CDR3 length: 17 residues. The V gene lost 0 bases and the J gene lost 0 bases, with 13 bases spanning the gap. Germline-derived CDR1 and CDR2 are SGHRS and YFSETQ. CDR3 sequence: CASSLEALGASGNTIYF. The CDR3 coding sequence is TGCGCCAGCAGCTTGGAGGCCCTGGGCGCCTCTGGAAACACCATATATTTT.

The V call is TRBV5-1, the J call TRBJ1-1, with D perhaps matching TRBD1 (6 bases). V was cut by 4 bases and J by 1 base, with 14 bases left in between. Germline V gives CDR1 SGHRS, CDR2 YFSETQ. The CDR3 sequence is 15 residues long. CDR3 sequence: CASSRDIGANTEAFF. In DNA form, the CDR3 reads TGCGCCAGCAGCCGGGACATAGGGGCGAACACTGAAGCTTTCTTT.

This clone was picked up many times. This chain uses TRBV28 with TRBJ1-3; D uncertain. CDR3 length equals 14 residues. Trimming cost V 7 bases and J 1 base, with 11 bases left between them. Per the germline V gene, CDR1 is MDHEN and CDR2 is SYDVKM. The CDR3: CASIEAKSGNTIYF. The CDR3 bases are TGTGCCAGCATAGAAGCAAAATCTGGAAACACCATATATTTT.

This clone was picked up a small number of times. The V gene is TRBV12-3 or TRBV12-4, the J gene TRBJ1-1; possibly TRBD1 for D (5 bases). The V end lost 3 bases, the J end lost 2 bases, and 7 bases lay between the germline ends. This CDR3 spans 13 amino acids. This CDR3 reads CASSLGGNTEAFF. The CDR3 region has the DNA TGTGCCAGCAGTTTGGGGGGAAACACTGAAGCTTTCTTT.

J is TRBJ1-1 and V is TRBV6-5; unclear D gene. CDR3 length equals 13 residues. V lost 7 bases and J 1 base, leaving 10 bases between the germline ends. Germline CDR1 is MNHEY and CDR2 is SVGAGI. This CDR3 is CASKEGRNTEAFF. CDR3 in DNA: TGTGCCAGCAAAGAGGGCAGGAACACTGAAGCTTTCTTT.